The clone carrying this TCR beta chain was detected ten times or more. The antigen remains undetermined. This CDR3 has 14 residues. V dropped 2 bases and J dropped 5; count of bases not matched to a gene: 7. Per the germline V gene, CDR1 is SGHRS and CDR2 is YFSETQ. The sample comes from a study of blood T cells in healthy people across ages. Notes on the study in general: Age brought a roughly linear fall in TCR beta diversity measured per million T cells.

Every sample yielded at least 7 million isolated PBMCs. Primers used in a second PCR of about 7 to 12 cycles were a sample-barcoded 5' primer and a J-beta primer mix. One entry per CDR3 protein, called by TCRdb with MiXCR from the 5' RACE reads. This table has 550,000 to 800,000 distinct CDR3 sequences, roughly 32% appearing once. This receptor was taken from a woman aged 80 or over in good health. Input material: blood. This chain joins TRBV5-1 and TRBJ2-7; 7 bases are a match to TRBD1. This chain's CDR3 is CASSLIQGKDEQYF. DNA for the CDR3: TGCGCCAGCAGCTTAATACAGGGGAAAGACGAGCAGTACTTC.